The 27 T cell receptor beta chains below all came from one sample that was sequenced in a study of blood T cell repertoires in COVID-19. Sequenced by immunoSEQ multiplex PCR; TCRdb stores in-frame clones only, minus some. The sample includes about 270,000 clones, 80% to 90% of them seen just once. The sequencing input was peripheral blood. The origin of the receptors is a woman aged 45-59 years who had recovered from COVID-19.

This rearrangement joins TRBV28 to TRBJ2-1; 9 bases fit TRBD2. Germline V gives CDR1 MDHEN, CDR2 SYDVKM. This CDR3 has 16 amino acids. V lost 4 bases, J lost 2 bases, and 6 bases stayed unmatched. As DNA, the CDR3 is TGTGCCAGCAGTTCAACCCGACTAGCGGCCTACAATGAGCAGTTCTTC. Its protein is CASSSTRLAAYNEQFF.

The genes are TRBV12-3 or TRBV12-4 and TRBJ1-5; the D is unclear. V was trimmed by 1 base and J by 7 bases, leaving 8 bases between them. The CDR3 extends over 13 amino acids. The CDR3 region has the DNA TGTGCCAGCAGTTTAGGACATCTACAGCCCCAGCATTTT. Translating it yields CASSLGHLQPQHF.

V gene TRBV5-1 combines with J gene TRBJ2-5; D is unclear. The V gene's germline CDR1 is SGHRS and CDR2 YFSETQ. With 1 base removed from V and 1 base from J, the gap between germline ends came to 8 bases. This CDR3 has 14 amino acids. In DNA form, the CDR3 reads TGCGCCAGCAGCTTGCGGGTGGGCCAAGAGACCCAGTACTTC. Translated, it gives CASSLRVGQETQYF.

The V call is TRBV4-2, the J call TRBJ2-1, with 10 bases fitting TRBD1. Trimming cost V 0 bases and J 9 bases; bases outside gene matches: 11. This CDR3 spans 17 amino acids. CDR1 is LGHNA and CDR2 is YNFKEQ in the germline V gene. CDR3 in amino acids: CASSQETTGTGDGEQFF. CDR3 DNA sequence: TGTGCCAGCAGCCAAGAGACCACCGGGACAGGGGATGGTGAGCAGTTCTTC.

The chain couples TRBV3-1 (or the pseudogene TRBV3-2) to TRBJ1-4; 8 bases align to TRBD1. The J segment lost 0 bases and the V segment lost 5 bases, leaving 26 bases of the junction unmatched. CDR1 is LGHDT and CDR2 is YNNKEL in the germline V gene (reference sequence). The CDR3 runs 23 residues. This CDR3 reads CASSFLDPFQGATSSPTNEKLFF. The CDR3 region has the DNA TGTGCCAGCAGCTTTTTAGACCCATTCCAGGGGGCAACTTCATCCCCAACTAATGAAAAACTGTTTTTT.

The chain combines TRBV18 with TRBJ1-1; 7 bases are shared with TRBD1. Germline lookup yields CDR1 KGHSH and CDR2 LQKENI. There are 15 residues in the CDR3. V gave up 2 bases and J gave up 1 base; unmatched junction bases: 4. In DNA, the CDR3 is TGTGCCAGCTCACCAGGGGCAGGGGGGAACACTGAAGCTTTCTTT. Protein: CASSPGAGGNTEAFF.

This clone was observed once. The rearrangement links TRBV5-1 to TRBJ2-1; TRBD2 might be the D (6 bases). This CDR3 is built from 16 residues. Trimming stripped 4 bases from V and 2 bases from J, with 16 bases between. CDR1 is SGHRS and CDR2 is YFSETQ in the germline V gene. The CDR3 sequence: CASSTARAGPYNEQFF. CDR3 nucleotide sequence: TGCGCCAGCAGCACCGCTCGGGCGGGGCCCTACAATGAGCAGTTCTTC.

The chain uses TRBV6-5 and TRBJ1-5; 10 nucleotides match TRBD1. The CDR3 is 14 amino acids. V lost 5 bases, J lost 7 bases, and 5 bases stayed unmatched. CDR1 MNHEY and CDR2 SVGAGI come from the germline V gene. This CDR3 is CASSRQGAGQPQHF. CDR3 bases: TGTGCCAGCAGTCGACAGGGGGCCGGGCAGCCCCAGCATTTT.

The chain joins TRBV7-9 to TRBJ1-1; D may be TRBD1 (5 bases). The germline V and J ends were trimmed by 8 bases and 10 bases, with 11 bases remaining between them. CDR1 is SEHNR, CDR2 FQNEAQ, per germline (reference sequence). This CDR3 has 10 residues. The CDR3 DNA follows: TGTGCCAGCGAACAGGACGGAGCTTTCTTT. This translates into CASEQDGAFF.

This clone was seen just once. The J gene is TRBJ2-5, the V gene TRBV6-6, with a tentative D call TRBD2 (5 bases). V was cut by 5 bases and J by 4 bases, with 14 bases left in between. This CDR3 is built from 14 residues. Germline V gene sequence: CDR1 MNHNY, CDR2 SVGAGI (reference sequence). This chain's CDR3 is CASSDVDSRETQYF. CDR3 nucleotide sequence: TGTGCCAGCAGTGACGTGGACTCGAGAGAGACCCAGTACTTC.

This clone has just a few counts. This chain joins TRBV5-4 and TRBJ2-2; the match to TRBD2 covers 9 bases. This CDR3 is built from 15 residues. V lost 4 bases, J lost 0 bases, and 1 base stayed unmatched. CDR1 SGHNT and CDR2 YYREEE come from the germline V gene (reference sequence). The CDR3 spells CASSRTSANTGELFF. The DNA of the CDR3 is TGTGCCAGCAGCCGGACTAGCGCGAACACCGGGGAGCTGTTTTTT.

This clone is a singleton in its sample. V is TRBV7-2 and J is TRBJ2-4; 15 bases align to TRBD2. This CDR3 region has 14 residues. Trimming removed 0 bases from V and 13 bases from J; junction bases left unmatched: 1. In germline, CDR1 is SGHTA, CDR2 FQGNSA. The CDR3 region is CASSLAGLAGGQYF. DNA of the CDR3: TGTGCCAGCAGCTTAGCCGGACTAGCGGGGGGGCAGTACTTC.

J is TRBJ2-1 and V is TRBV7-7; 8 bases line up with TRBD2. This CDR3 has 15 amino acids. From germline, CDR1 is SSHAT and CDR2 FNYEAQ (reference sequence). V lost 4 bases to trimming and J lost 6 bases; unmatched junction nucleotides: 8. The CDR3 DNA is TGTGCCAGCAGCTCCGAGCGGGGGCGAGTCAATGAGCAGTTCTTC. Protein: CASSSERGRVNEQFF.

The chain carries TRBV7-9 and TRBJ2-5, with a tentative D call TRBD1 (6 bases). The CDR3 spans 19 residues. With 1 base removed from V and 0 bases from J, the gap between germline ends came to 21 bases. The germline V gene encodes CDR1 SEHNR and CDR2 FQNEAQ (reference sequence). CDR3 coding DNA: TGTGCCAGCAGCTTAGGGAGAGGGGTATTACAGGGAAACCAAGAGACCCAGTACTTC. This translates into CASSLGRGVLQGNQETQYF.

CDR3 in amino acids: CASSTRTGHVLNTEAFF. The CDR3 DNA is TGTGCCAGCAGCACCCGGACAGGGCACGTCCTGAACACTGAAGCTTTCTTT. V usage is TRBV11-2 and J usage is TRBJ1-1, with 8 bases identical to TRBD1. Germline CDR1 and CDR2: SGHAT and FQNNGV. Trimming cost V 5 bases and J 0 bases; bases outside gene matches: 11. The length of the CDR3 is 17 residues. Full variable domain (rest looked up from reference TRBV11-2 and TRBJ1-1): EAGVAQSPRYKIIEKRQSVAFWCNPISGHATLYWYQQILGQGPKLLIQFQNNGVVDDSQLPKDRFSAERLKGVDSTLKIQPAKLEDSAVYLCASSTRTGHVLNTEAFFGQGTRLTVV.

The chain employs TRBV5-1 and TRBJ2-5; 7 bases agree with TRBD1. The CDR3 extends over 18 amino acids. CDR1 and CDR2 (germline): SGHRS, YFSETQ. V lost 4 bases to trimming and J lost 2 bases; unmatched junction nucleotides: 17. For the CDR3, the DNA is TGCGCCAGCAGCCCAGGGGGTCTCGTCAGGGGTGGGCAAGAGACCCAGTACTTC. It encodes CASSPGGLVRGGQETQYF.

The CDR3 DNA follows: TGTGCCAGTAGTACGGTACTAGCGGGGCCCTCCTACAATGAGCAGTTCTTC. It is translated as CASSTVLAGPSYNEQFF. The chain couples TRBV19 to TRBJ2-1, with 10 bases lining up with TRBD2. J was trimmed by 0 bases and V by 4 bases; bases with no gene match: 6. CDR3 length equals 17 residues. CDR1 and CDR2 (germline): LNHDA, SQIVND (reference sequence).

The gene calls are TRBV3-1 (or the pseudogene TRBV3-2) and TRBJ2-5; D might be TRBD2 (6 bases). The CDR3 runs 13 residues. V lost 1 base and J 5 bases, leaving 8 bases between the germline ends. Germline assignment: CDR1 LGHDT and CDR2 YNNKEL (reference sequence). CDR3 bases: TGTGCCAGCAGCCAAGCGGGGGTGGAGACCCAGTACTTC. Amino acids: CASSQAGVETQYF.

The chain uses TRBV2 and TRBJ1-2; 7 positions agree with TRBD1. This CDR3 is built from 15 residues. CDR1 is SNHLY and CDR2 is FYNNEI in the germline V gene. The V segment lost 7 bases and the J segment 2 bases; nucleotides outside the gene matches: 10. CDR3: CASTPRTGTNYGYTF. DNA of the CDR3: TGTGCCAGCACCCCCCGGACAGGTACCAACTATGGCTACACCTTC.

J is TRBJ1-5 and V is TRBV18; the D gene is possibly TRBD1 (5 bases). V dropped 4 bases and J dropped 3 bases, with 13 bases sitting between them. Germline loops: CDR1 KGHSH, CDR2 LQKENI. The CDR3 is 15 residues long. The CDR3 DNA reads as TGTGCCAGCTCACGGTCCAGGGATGTCAATCAGCCCCAGCATTTT. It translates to CASSRSRDVNQPQHF.

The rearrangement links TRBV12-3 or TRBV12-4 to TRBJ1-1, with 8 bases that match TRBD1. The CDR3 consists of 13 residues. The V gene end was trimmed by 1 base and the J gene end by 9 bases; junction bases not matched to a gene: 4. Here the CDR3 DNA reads TGTGCCAGCAGTTTAGGGCAGGGGGCAAAAGCTTTCTTT. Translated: CASSLGQGAKAFF.

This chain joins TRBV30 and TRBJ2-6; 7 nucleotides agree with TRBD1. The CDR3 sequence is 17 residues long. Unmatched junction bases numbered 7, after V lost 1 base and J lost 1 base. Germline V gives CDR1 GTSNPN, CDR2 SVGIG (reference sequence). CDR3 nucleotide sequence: TGTGCCTGGAGTGCGACAGGGATAGGATCTGGGGCCAACGTCCTGACTTTC. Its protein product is CAWSATGIGSGANVLTF.

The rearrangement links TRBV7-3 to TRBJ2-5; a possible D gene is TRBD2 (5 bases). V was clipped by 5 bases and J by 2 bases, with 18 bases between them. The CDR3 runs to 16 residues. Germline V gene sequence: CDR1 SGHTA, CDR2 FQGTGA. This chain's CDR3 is CASSPEGYRGQETQYF. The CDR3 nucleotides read TGTGCCAGCAGCCCCGAAGGGTATAGAGGGCAAGAGACCCAGTACTTC.

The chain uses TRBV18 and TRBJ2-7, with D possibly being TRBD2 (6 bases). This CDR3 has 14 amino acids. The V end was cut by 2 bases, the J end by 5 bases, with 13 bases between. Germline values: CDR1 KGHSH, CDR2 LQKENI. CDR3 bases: TGTGCCAGCTCACCAGGGCCGGGCGGGGACGAGCAGTACTTC. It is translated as CASSPGPGGDEQYF.

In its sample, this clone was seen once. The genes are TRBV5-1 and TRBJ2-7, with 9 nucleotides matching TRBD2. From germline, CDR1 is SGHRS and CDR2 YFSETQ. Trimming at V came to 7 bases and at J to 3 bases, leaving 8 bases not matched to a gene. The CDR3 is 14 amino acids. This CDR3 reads CASETTSGIYEQYF. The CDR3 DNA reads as TGCGCCAGCGAGACGACTAGCGGAATCTACGAGCAGTACTTC.

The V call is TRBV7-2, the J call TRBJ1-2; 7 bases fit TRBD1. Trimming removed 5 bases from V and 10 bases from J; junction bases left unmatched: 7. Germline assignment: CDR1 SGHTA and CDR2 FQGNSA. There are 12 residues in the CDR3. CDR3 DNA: TGTGCCAGCAGCAGGGGACAGACGTCCTACACCTTC. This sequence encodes CASSRGQTSYTF.

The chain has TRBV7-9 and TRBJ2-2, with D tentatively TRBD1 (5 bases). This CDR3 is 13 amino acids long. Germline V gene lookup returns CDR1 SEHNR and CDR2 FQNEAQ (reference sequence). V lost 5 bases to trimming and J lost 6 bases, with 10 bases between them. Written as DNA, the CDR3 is TGTGCCAGCAGCCGAGGACATGCCGGGGAGCTGTTTTTT. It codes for CASSRGHAGELFF.